This section outlines one T cell receptor (beta chain) sequence together with its context. The sample is drawn from a study of cytomegalovirus exposure and HLA in healthy donors. Germline V lookup: CDR1 MRHNA, CDR2 SNTAGT. The germline V and J ends were trimmed by 3 bases and 0 bases, with 10 bases remaining between them. The CDR3 has 15 amino acids. The PCR contained 60 Vbeta and 13 Jbeta primers. TCRdb's table, derived via immunoSEQ multiplex PCR, lists solely in-frame clones and lacks some. This sample has some 140,000 clones; about four fifths occur once, and the top ten carry over 3%. The receptor comes from a female donor in good health and CMV-seronegative. Sequencing input: PBMCs. This sequence joins TRBV6-4 and TRBJ2-3; perhaps TRBD2 as D (6 bases). CDR3 nucleotides: TGTGCCAGCAGTGATTCGGGACTGAGCACAGATACGCAGTATTTT. This translates into CASSDSGLSTDTQYF.